This T cell receptor beta chain is drawn from a study of response to subunit inactivated influenza vaccine. Findings and limits, study-wide: Authors proposed each seasonal influenza vaccination draws in few new T cells.

Germline V gene sequence: CDR1 MDHEN, CDR2 SYDVKM. The ends were cut back, 4 bases at V and 8 bases at J, with 22 bases in the middle. This CDR3 is built from 16 residues. This clonotype appeared many times. Its specificity is unknown. Via MiXCR, TCRdb re-called the RT-PCR reads, giving one row per CDR3 protein. This table has 550,000 to 600,000 distinct CDR3 sequences, over 9.5% appearing once. This sequence was found in a man between 50 and 59 years old who received an inactivated influenza vaccine. This chain joins TRBV28 and TRBJ2-3, with D possibly TRBD2 on 6 matching bases. Here the sequenced sample was PBMCs from blood, taken on the day of vaccination. For the CDR3, the DNA is TGTGCCAGCAGTTCCCCGGAGGGCCGGATCCCCATTACGCAGTATTTT. Translation gives CASSSPEGRIPITQYF. Using reference TRBV28 and TRBJ2-3 for the parts outside the CDR3, the full variable domain is DVKVTQSSRYLVKRTGEKVFLECVQDMDHENMFWYRQDPGLGLRLIYFSYDVKMKEKGDIPEGYSVSREKKERFSLILESASTNQTSMYLCASSSPEGRIPITQYFGPGTRLTVL.